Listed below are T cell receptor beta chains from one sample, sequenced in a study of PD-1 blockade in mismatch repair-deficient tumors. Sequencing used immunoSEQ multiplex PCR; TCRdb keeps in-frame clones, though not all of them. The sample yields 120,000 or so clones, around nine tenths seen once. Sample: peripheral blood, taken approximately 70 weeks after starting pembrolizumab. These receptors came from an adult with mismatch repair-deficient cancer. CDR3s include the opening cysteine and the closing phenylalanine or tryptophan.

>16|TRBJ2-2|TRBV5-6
CASSLLAGSITGELFF
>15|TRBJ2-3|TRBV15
CATSRATGGTDTQYF
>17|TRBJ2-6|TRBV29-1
CSVEDQRGGPGANVLTF
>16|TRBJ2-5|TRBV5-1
CASSLDGTGGGETQYF
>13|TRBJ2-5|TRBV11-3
CASSSDTGETQYF
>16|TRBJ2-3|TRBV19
CASTIGLDFATDTQYF
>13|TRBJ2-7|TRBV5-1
CASSLVDGYEQYF
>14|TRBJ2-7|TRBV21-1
CASSKVGVGYEQYF
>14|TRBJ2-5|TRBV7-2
CASSLGQGWETQYF
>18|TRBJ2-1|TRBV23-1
CASTSLTSGRIATGEQFF
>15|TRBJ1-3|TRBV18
CASSPTGREGNTIYF
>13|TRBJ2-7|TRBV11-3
CASSPRDGDEQYF
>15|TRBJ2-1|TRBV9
CASSVGSGSGNEQFF
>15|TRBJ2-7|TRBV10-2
CASSDDERAYYEQYF
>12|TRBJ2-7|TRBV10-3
CATRRGAYEQYF
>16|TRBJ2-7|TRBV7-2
CASSLGSSGRRYEQYF
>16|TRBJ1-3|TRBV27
CASSRSGRMAGNTIYF
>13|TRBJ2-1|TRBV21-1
CASGRSSYNEQFF
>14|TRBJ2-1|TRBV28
CASSLWTGRNEQFF
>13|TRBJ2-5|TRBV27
CASSPTVEETQYF
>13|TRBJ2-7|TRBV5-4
CASSLGTNDEQYF
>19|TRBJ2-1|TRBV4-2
CASSQETRSGPMAYNEQFF
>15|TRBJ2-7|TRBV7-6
CASSLGTGGVYEQYF
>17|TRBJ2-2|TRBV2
CASKGLAGGSRSGELFF
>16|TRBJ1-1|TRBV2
CASSHSRINREGSAFF
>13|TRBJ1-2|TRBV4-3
CASSQDRNYGYTF
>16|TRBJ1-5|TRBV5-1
CASSLANESGYQPQHF
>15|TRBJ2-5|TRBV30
CAWSTSNPGAETQYF